The 2 T cell receptor beta chains reported below all come from one sample, sequenced in a study of blood T cell repertoires in COVID-19. Some clones are missing from TCRdb's copy, which holds only in-frame ones; the method was immunoSEQ multiplex PCR. Altogether around 200,000 clones are present, about 84% being singletons, with the ten largest covering about 6.4%. Sample: peripheral blood. The receptors here all came from a human donor in a cohort sampled during active COVID-19.

The V call is TRBV5-4, the J call TRBJ1-1; D unclear. The CDR3 is 13 residues long. V was clipped by 0 bases and J by 8 bases, with 11 bases between them. Looked up from germline, CDR1 is SGHNT and CDR2 is YYREEE (reference sequence). The CDR3 coding sequence is TGTGCCAGCAGCTTGGCCTCGTGGGCGGAAGCTTTCTTT. Protein: CASSLASWAEAFF.

The V and J genes are TRBV4-1 and TRBJ2-5; D might be TRBD1 (5 bases). Trimming stripped 1 base from V and 4 bases from J, with 13 bases between. CDR1 is MGHRA and CDR2 is YSYEKL in the germline V gene. The CDR3 is 15 residues long. CDR3 residues: CASSQGGGPSETQYF. The CDR3 DNA reads TGCGCCAGCAGCCAAGGGGGCGGTCCCTCAGAGACCCAGTACTTC.